What follows are 26 T cell receptor beta chains derived from one specimen sequenced in a study of blood T cell repertoires in COVID-19. Libraries were prepared by immunoSEQ multiplex PCR; TCRdb keeps only in-frame clonotypes and omits some of them. The table records 65,000 to 70,000 clones, 60% to 85% of them present only once. Sequencing input: peripheral blood. The receptors shown here come from a man in his sixties with acute or convalescent COVID-19.

The chain combines TRBV5-6 with TRBJ2-2, with TRBD1 matching over 9 bases. From germline, CDR1 is SGHDT and CDR2 YYEEEE. The ends lost 5 bases at V and 7 bases at J; junction bases unmatched: 12. The CDR3 length is 16 residues. DNA of the CDR3: TGTGCCAGCAGGCCAAACCGGGACAGGGTAAACGGGGAGCTGTTTTTT. It encodes CASRPNRDRVNGELFF.

This sequence joins TRBV5-1 and TRBJ1-6; 9 nucleotides agree with TRBD1. The CDR3 runs 15 residues. With V trimmed by 3 bases and J by 8 bases, 6 bases remained unmatched. CDR1 and CDR2 (germline): SGHRS, YFSETQ. As DNA, the CDR3 is TGCGCCAGCAGCTCCTACAGGGGGCTGGATTCACCCCTCCACTTT. Translated: CASSSYRGLDSPLHF.

The chain recombines TRBV7-2 with TRBJ2-4; 7 nucleotides line up with TRBD1. The germline gives CDR1 SGHTA, CDR2 FQGNSA. Unmatched junction bases numbered 16, after V lost 5 bases and J lost 0 bases. This CDR3 comprises 19 residues. The CDR3 sequence is CASSPKTMETGLAKNIQYF. The CDR3 DNA follows: TGTGCCAGCAGCCCAAAAACTATGGAGACAGGGCTAGCCAAAAACATTCAGTACTTC.

The chain joins TRBV6-2 or TRBV6-3 to TRBJ2-4; possible D gene TRBD2, 6 bases. The V gene's germline CDR1 is MNHEY and CDR2 SVGEGT. The CDR3 has 15 residues. With 5 bases removed from V and 3 bases from J, the gap between germline ends came to 14 bases. The DNA for the CDR3 is TGTGCCAGCAGTACAACCGGGGGAGGCAAAAACATTCAGTACTTC. Encoded protein: CASSTTGGGKNIQYF.

The chain is built from TRBV3-1 (or the pseudogene TRBV3-2) and TRBJ1-3; D not resolved. Deletions cut 5 bases from V and 8 bases from J, with 16 bases between. This CDR3 is built from 14 residues. The germline V gene encodes CDR1 LGHDT and CDR2 YNNKEL (reference sequence). CDR3 in DNA: TGTGCCAGCAGCTTCTGGGAAAGGGAGGACACCATATATTTT. Residues: CASSFWEREDTIYF.

The sample holds one count of this clone. The chain links TRBV10-3 to TRBJ2-1; TRBD2 agrees at 7 bases. J lost 1 base, V lost 3 bases, and 3 bases had no gene match. This CDR3 is built from 15 residues. The germline CDR1 and CDR2 sequences are ENHRY and SYGVKD. The CDR3, as DNA: TGTGCCATCAGTGATGGGGGGGGTTCCTACAATGAGCAGTTCTTC. Its translation is CAISDGGGSYNEQFF.

The rearrangement uses TRBV11-2 and TRBJ1-2; TRBD1 matches 7 bases. This CDR3 is 14 amino acids long. Germline lookup yields CDR1 SGHAT and CDR2 FQNNGV. Germline trimming cut 1 base from V and 8 bases from J; bases unmatched to any gene: 7. For the CDR3, the DNA is TGTGCCAGCAGCTTAGGGTACCAAGGGGGCGGCTACACCTTC. Protein: CASSLGYQGGGYTF.

V and J are TRBV7-2 and TRBJ1-1, with D tentatively TRBD1 (5 bases). Germline values: CDR1 SGHTA, CDR2 FQGNSA. The V end was cut by 0 bases, the J end by 1 base, with 9 bases between. CDR3 length equals 15 residues. CDR3 sequence reads: CASSLAYRRNTEAFF. In nucleotides, the CDR3 is TGTGCCAGCAGCTTAGCGTACAGGAGGAACACTGAAGCTTTCTTT.

The rearrangement links TRBV5-1 to TRBJ2-5, with D uncertain. Germline V CDR1 and CDR2: SGHRS, YFSETQ. This CDR3 comprises 11 residues. V shed 1 base and J shed 5 bases, with 3 bases lying between them. CDR3 amino acids: CASSLLETQYF. The CDR3 DNA follows: TGCGCCAGCAGCTTGCTGGAGACCCAGTACTTC.

The chain combines TRBV27 with TRBJ1-6, with TRBD1 identical over 9 bases. This CDR3 has 15 residues. Germline-derived CDR1 and CDR2 are MNHEY and SMNVEV (reference sequence). V gave up 8 bases and J gave up 8 bases; unmatched junction bases: 10. CDR3 DNA sequence: TGTGCCAGCTCTCTGGGGGGACAGGGTTATTCACCCCTCCACTTT. Translated, it gives CASSLGGQGYSPLHF.

The V gene is TRBV7-4, the J gene TRBJ1-3, with 7 nucleotides matching TRBD1. The CDR3 loop spans 16 amino acids. Losses at the gene ends were 1 base for V and 1 base for J; bases not matched to a gene: 4. CDR1 SGHVT and CDR2 SQSDAQ come from the germline V gene. CDR3 loop: CASSLGPRGSGNTIYF. The CDR3 coding sequence is TGTGCCAGCAGCTTAGGCCCCAGGGGGTCTGGAAACACCATATATTTT.

This chain connects TRBV5-1 to TRBJ1-6; 10 bases fit TRBD1. V lost 0 bases, J lost 14 bases, and 5 bases stayed unmatched. CDR1 and CDR2 (germline): SGHRS, YFSETQ. This CDR3 is built from 14 residues. CDR3 in amino acids: CASSLEGQGPTLHF. The CDR3 nucleotides are TGCGCCAGCAGCTTGGAGGGACAGGGGCCAACCCTCCACTTT.

The chain is built from TRBV7-2 and TRBJ2-7; 7 bases map to TRBD1. V shed 5 bases, J shed 2 bases, and the junction held 9 bases outside the gene matches. Germline V gene lookup returns CDR1 SGHTA and CDR2 FQGNSA. This CDR3 is built from 15 residues. CDR3 coding DNA: TGTGCCAGCAGCAAAACCGGGACAGAAACCTACGAGCAGTACTTC. It encodes CASSKTGTETYEQYF.

This rearrangement joins TRBV9 to TRBJ1-5; TRBD1 might be the D (6 bases). Trimming stripped 0 bases from V and 9 bases from J, with 7 bases between. The V gene's germline CDR1 is SGDLS and CDR2 YYNGEE. This CDR3 is 12 amino acids long. The CDR3 DNA sequence: TGTGCCAGCAGCGTAGAAGGGGGGCCCCAGCATTTT. This encodes CASSVEGGPQHF.

The CDR3 region is CASRRVSGGVVGKFF. The CDR3 DNA is TGTGCCAGTAGGAGGGTTTCCGGGGGGGTGGTAGGAAAGTTCTTC. The V call is TRBV19, the J call TRBJ2-1; 8 nucleotides line up with TRBD2. The CDR3 is made up of 15 amino acids. V shed 6 bases and J 14 bases; nucleotides not matched to a gene: 18. Germline loops: CDR1 LNHDA, CDR2 SQIVND (reference sequence). The full variable domain, its missing parts supplied by reference TRBV19 and TRBJ2-1, is DGGITQSPKYLFRKEGQNVTLSCEQNLNHDAMYWYRQDPGQGLRLIYYSQIVNDFQKGDIAEGYSVSREKKESFPLTVTSAQKNPTAFYLCASRRVSGGVVGKFFGPGTRLTVL.

The chain carries TRBV5-1 and TRBJ2-2; possibly TRBD1 for D (6 bases). Germline V gene data show CDR1 as SGHRS and CDR2 as YFSETQ. V was cut by 2 bases and J by 5 bases, with 19 bases left in between. The CDR3 is made up of 17 amino acids. The CDR3, as DNA: TGCGCCAGCAGCTTCGGGTTGGTAGGGGGATCGACCGGGGAGCTGTTTTTT. Its protein is CASSFGLVGGSTGELFF.

This chain connects TRBV4-3 to TRBJ1-4; 7 nucleotides line up with TRBD1. This CDR3 spans 15 amino acids. V was pared by 2 bases and J by 7 bases, with 7 bases of the junction left unmatched. CDR1 is LGHNA and CDR2 is YSLEER in the germline V gene. The CDR3 spells CASSQNRGTSEKLFF. CDR3 in DNA: TGCGCCAGCAGCCAAAACAGGGGAACAAGTGAAAAACTGTTTTTT.

This clone occurred once. Written as DNA, the CDR3 is TGTGCCAGCAGCCCGGTAGCAATAGATCAGCCCCAGCATTTT. This sequence encodes CASSPVAIDQPQHF. V usage is TRBV6-2 or TRBV6-3 and J usage is TRBJ1-5, with D unclear. CDR1 and CDR2 from the germline V gene are MNHEY and SVGEGT. This CDR3 is built from 14 residues. With 6 bases removed from V and 5 bases from J, the gap between germline ends came to 14 bases.

This chain connects TRBV10-3 to TRBJ2-7; D may be TRBD1 (5 bases). CDR3 size: 11 residues. The germline gives CDR1 ENHRY, CDR2 SYGVKD. Trimming stripped 5 bases from V and 3 bases from J, with 5 bases between. CDR3 protein: CAISTGYEQYF. The CDR3, as DNA: TGTGCCATCAGTACAGGCTACGAGCAGTACTTC.

The rearrangement joins TRBV7-3 to TRBJ1-1; D uncertain. CDR3 size: 13 residues. Germline V lookup: CDR1 SGHTA, CDR2 FQGTGA. Trimming shortened V by 6 bases and J by 1 base, and 9 bases separated the two germline ends. The CDR3 sequence is CASSSHSNTEAFF. The CDR3 coding sequence is TGTGCCAGCAGTTCCCACTCGAACACTGAAGCTTTCTTT.

This chain uses TRBV7-9 with TRBJ1-2; 7 bases match TRBD1. This CDR3 is 16 amino acids long. The germline gives CDR1 SEHNR, CDR2 FQNEAQ (reference sequence). The V segment lost 5 bases and the J segment 4 bases; nucleotides outside the gene matches: 13. The CDR3 is CASSPLGSTGAYGYTF. The DNA for the CDR3 is TGTGCCAGCAGCCCACTAGGATCTACAGGGGCCTATGGCTACACCTTC.

The chain has TRBV12-3 or TRBV12-4 and TRBJ2-1, with D unclear. V was trimmed by 3 bases and J by 5 bases, leaving 5 bases between them. This CDR3 comprises 12 residues. The CDR3 DNA sequence: TGTGCCAGCAGTTTGCGAGACAATGAGCAGTTCTTC. Protein: CASSLRDNEQFF.

This rearrangement joins TRBV27 to TRBJ2-1; 7 bases line up with TRBD1. CDR3 length: 14 residues. The germline V gene encodes CDR1 MNHEY and CDR2 SMNVEV (reference sequence). V was pared by 4 bases and J by 9 bases, with 9 bases of the junction left unmatched. The CDR3 region is CASSSYPWDSEQFF. The CDR3 DNA sequence: TGTGCCAGCAGTTCCTACCCCTGGGACAGTGAGCAGTTCTTC.

J is TRBJ1-4 and V is TRBV6-2 or TRBV6-3; maybe TRBD1 (6 bases). Germline loops: CDR1 MNHEY, CDR2 SVGEGT. This CDR3 spans 17 amino acids. The germline V and J ends were trimmed by 2 bases and 5 bases, with 18 bases remaining between them. CDR3 region: CASSYGARGASNEKLFF. The CDR3 DNA follows: TGTGCCAGCAGTTACGGGGCCCGGGGGGCTTCAAATGAAAAACTGTTTTTT.

This chain uses TRBV21-1 with TRBJ2-1; the DNA was not compared with TRBD2, the D call given in the table. TRBV21-1 is a known pseudogene. The CDR3 runs to 16 residues. This CDR3 is CASSKAPGLAYNEQFF. CDR3 DNA: TGTGCCAGCAGCAAAGCGCCGGGACTGGCCTACAATGAGCAGTTCTTC.

V usage is TRBV7-9 and J usage is TRBJ2-1; possible D gene TRBD1, 6 bases. The germline V gene has CDR1 SEHNR and CDR2 FQNEAQ (reference sequence). CDR3 length: 16 amino acids. V gave up 4 bases and J gave up 3 bases, with 16 bases separating them. The CDR3 loop reads CASSSPQGSFYNEQFF. CDR3 sequence (DNA): TGTGCCAGCAGCTCCCCACAGGGATCATTCTACAATGAGCAGTTCTTC.